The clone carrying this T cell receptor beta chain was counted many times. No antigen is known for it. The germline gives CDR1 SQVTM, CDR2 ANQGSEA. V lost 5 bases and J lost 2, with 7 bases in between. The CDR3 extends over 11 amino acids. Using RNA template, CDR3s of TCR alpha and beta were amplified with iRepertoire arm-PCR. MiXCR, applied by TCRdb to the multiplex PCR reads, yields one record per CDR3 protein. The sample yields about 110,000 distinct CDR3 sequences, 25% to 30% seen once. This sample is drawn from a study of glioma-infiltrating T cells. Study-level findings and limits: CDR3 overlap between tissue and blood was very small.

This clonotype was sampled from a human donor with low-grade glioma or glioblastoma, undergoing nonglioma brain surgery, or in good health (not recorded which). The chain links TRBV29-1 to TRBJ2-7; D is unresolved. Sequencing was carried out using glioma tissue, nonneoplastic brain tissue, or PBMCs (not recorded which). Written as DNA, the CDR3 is TGCAGCGTTCCGGGCCCCTACGAGCAGTACTTC. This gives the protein CSVPGPYEQYF.